The 8 T cell receptor beta chains listed next were all sequenced from one sample in a study of a mutant IDH1 vaccine in newly diagnosed glioma. For these receptors, no antigen is known. Sample time point: week 47, end of study. A single vaccine dose contained 300 ug of mutant IDH1 20-mer peptide, and topical imiquimod was used with it. Produced via immunoSEQ multiplex PCR; TCRdb's table is partial and in-frame only. The profile shows about 94,000 clones, over 85% of them singletons. The sample was PBMCs, taken from a glioma patient whose treatment included an IDH1 peptide vaccine. The receptors were gathered from a woman aged 50 to 60 with glioma.

This sequence joins TRBV2 and TRBJ1-1, with D possibly TRBD1 on 5 matching bases. V was pared by 5 bases and J by 5 bases, with 15 bases between. The CDR3 contains 14 residues. CDR1 and CDR2 (germline): SNHLY, FYNNEI. In DNA form, the CDR3 reads TGTGCCAGCAGTCTACAGGAGGCGAAGACTGAAGCTTTCTTT. As protein: CASSLQEAKTEAFF.

This sequence joins TRBV2 and TRBJ2-6; TRBD1 might be the D (5 bases). The CDR3 covers 14 residues. Trimming stripped 5 bases from V and 3 bases from J, with 8 bases between. CDR1 and CDR2 from the germline V gene are SNHLY and FYNNEI. CDR3 region: CASSRGGGANVLTF. For the CDR3, the DNA is TGTGCCAGCAGTAGGGGCGGTGGGGCCAACGTCCTGACTTTC.

The rearrangement uses TRBV6-1 and TRBJ1-1; maybe TRBD1 (5 bases). The V gene's germline CDR1 is MNHNS and CDR2 SASEGT. The ends were cut back, 0 bases at V and 11 bases at J, with 13 bases in the middle. The CDR3 covers 13 residues. The CDR3 is CASSEAQAGVAFF. The CDR3 DNA sequence: TGTGCCAGCAGTGAAGCGCAGGCGGGGGTGGCTTTCTTT.

In DNA form, the CDR3 reads TGTGCCAGCTCACCATGGGGACAGGCTGGGGACGAGCAGTACTTC. Its protein product is CASSPWGQAGDEQYF. The chain links TRBV18 to TRBJ2-7; 8 nucleotides match TRBD1. V shed 2 bases, J shed 5 bases, and the junction held 8 bases outside the gene matches. This CDR3 has 15 residues. Germline CDR1 and CDR2: KGHSH and LQKENI.

This clone was detected only once. This rearrangement joins TRBV10-3 to TRBJ2-1; 7 nucleotides align to TRBD2. CDR3 length: 15 residues. Trimming at V came to 6 bases and at J to 1 base, leaving 6 bases not matched to a gene. The V gene's germline CDR1 is ENHRY and CDR2 SYGVKD. The CDR3 is CAIRTGLVSYNEQFF. CDR3 nucleotide sequence: TGTGCCATCAGAACCGGACTAGTTTCCTACAATGAGCAGTTCTTC.

In regard to this clone: Other nucleotide sequences from this sample produce the same CDR3. The genes are TRBV10-3 and TRBJ1-5, with TRBD1 as a possible D gene (6 bases). V lost 2 bases and J 1 base, leaving 6 bases between the germline ends. CDR3 length: 14 residues. Germline V gene data show CDR1 as ENHRY and CDR2 as SYGVKD. The CDR3 bases are TGTGCCATCAGTGAGGGACAGAGCAATCAGCCCCAGCATTTT. It is translated as CAISEGQSNQPQHF.

The V gene is TRBV6-5, the J gene TRBJ2-1, with 10 bases aligning to TRBD2. Germline V lookup: CDR1 MNHEY, CDR2 SVGAGI. V lost 6 bases, J lost 7 bases, and 12 bases stayed unmatched. The CDR3 consists of 16 residues. The CDR3 sequence is CASSYLATSGINEQFF. In nucleotides, the CDR3 is TGTGCCAGCAGCTACCTCGCCACTAGCGGGATAAATGAGCAGTTCTTC.

The V and J genes are TRBV5-1 and TRBJ1-2; a possible D gene is TRBD1 (6 bases). Trimming took off 2 bases at V and 8 bases at J, with 13 bases between the two ends. The CDR3 is 13 residues long. Germline V CDR1 and CDR2: SGHRS, YFSETQ. CDR3 amino acids: CASSFGQLGGYTF. The CDR3 region has the DNA TGCGCCAGCAGCTTCGGACAGCTCGGCGGCTACACCTTC. Looking up the rest from reference TRBV5-1 and TRBJ1-2 gives the full variable domain: KAGVTQTPRYLIKTRGQQVTLSCSPISGHRSVSWYQQTPGQGLQFLFEYFSETQRNKGNFPGRFSGRQFSNSRSEMNVSTLELGDSALYLCASSFGQLGGYTFGSGTRLTVV.